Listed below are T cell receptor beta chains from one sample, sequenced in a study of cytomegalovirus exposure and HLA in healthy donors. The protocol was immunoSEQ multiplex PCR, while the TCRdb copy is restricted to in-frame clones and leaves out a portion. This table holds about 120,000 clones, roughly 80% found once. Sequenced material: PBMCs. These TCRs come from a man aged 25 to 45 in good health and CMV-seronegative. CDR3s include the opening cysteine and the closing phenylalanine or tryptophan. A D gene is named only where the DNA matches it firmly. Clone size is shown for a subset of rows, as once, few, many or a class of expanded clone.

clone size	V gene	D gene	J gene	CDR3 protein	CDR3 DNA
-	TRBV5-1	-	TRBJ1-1	CASSLALSTEAFF	TGCGCCAGCAGCCTTGCCCTCAGCACTGAAGCTTTCTTT
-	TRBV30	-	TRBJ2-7	CAWRRRGGAPYEQYF	TGTGCCTGGAGACGGAGAGGGGGGGCCCCCTACGAGCAGTACTTC
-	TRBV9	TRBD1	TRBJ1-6	CASSVEGQGNSPLHF	TGTGCCAGCAGCGTAGAGGGACAGGGCAATTCACCCCTCCACTTT
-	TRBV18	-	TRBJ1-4	CASSPIREKNEKLFF	TGTGCCAGCTCACCAATCCGGGAGAAGAATGAAAAACTGTTTTTT
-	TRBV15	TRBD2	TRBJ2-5	CATSRGSGGAGETQYF	TGTGCCACCAGCAGAGGGAGCGGGGGGGCGGGAGAGACCCAGTACTTC
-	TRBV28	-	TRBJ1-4	CASSVDTKEWNEKLFF	TGTGCCAGCAGTGTGGACACCAAAGAGTGGAATGAAAAACTGTTTTTT
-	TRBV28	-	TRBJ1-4	CASIFRGWANEKLFF	TGTGCCAGCATTTTCCGAGGGTGGGCTAATGAAAAACTGTTTTTT
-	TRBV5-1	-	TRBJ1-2	CASSLDLGGGYTF	TGCGCCAGCAGCTTGGATCTTGGCGGTGGCTACACCTTC
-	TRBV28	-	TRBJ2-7	CASSPTGLTYEQYF	TGTGCCAGCAGTCCTACAGGTCTAACCTACGAGCAGTACTTC
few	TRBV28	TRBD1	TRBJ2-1	CASRPGGIRSNEQFF	TGTGCCAGCAGACCAGGGGGCATTCGAAGCAATGAGCAGTTCTTC
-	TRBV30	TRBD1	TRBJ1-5	CAWSRTGWGNQPQHF	TGTGCCTGGAGTAGGACAGGGTGGGGTAATCAGCCCCAGCATTTT
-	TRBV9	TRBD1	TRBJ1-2	CASSYRDRAGYTF	TGTGCCAGCAGTTACCGGGACAGGGCTGGCTACACCTTC
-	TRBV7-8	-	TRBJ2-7	CASSYRRGGEQYF	TGTGCCAGCAGTTATCGGAGGGGGGGCGAGCAGTACTTC
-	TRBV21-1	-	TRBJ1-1	CATETGGTEAFF	TGTGCCACCGAGACAGGGGGGACTGAAGCTTTCTTT
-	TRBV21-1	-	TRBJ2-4	CASLTPGRVAGNIQYF	TGTGCCAGCTTAACACCGGGCCGAGTGGCAGGGAACATTCAGTACTTC
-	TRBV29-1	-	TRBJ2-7	CSTLLGGYEQYF	TGCAGCACCCTCTTAGGGGGCTACGAGCAGTACTTC
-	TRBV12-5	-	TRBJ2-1	CASGAPRGSNNEQFF	TGTGCTAGTGGGGCCCCTCGGGGGTCGAACAATGAGCAGTTCTTC